This entry lists 27 T cell receptor beta chains sequenced from one sample in a study of blood T cell repertoires in COVID-19. Assay used: immunoSEQ multiplex PCR; TCRdb lists only in-frame clones, some missing. The sample shows roughly 65,000 clones, more than 80% of them seen only once. The sample consisted of peripheral blood. These receptors originate from a woman aged 80 or over with active or convalescent COVID-19.

This clone was detected once. The genes are TRBV30 and TRBJ1-5; D ambiguous. This CDR3 is 14 amino acids long. V was pared by 0 bases and J by 4 bases, with 10 bases between. The V gene's germline CDR1 is GTSNPN and CDR2 SVGIG (reference sequence). CDR3 nucleotides: TGTGCCTGGAGTGTAGTCACAAGTAATCAGCCCCAGCATTTT. Protein: CAWSVVTSNQPQHF.

The V call is TRBV15, the J call TRBJ2-7; 7 bases map to TRBD1. Unmatched junction bases numbered 0, after V lost 3 bases and J lost 1 base. CDR3 size: 13 residues. Germline V lookup: CDR1 LNHNV, CDR2 YYDKDF (reference sequence). The CDR3 region has the DNA TGTGCCACCAGCAGGGACAGGTCCTACGAGCAGTACTTC. Translating it yields CATSRDRSYEQYF.

V gene TRBV12-3 or TRBV12-4 combines with J gene TRBJ1-2, with 10 bases fitting TRBD1. The V gene end was trimmed by 5 bases and the J gene end by 8 bases; junction bases not matched to a gene: 5. The CDR3 runs to 13 residues. The CDR3 loop is CASSPTGGMGYTF. Here the CDR3 DNA reads TGTGCCAGCAGTCCGACAGGGGGCATGGGCTACACCTTC.

V gene TRBV28 combines with J gene TRBJ2-7; the match to TRBD1 covers 7 bases. CDR3 length: 17 residues. V shed 4 bases, J shed 0 bases, and the junction held 12 bases outside the gene matches. Germline CDR1 reads MDHEN; CDR2 reads SYDVKM. As DNA, the CDR3 is TGTGCCAGCAGTTCCAACCCCCCGGACAGGATCTCCTACGAGCAGTACTTC. Its translation is CASSSNPPDRISYEQYF.

This clone was counted only a few times. The chain joins TRBV5-1 to TRBJ2-5; 11 positions match TRBD2. With V trimmed by 0 bases and J by 2 bases, 3 bases remained unmatched. The CDR3 runs 16 residues. Looked up from germline, CDR1 is SGHRS and CDR2 is YFSETQ. CDR3 DNA sequence: TGCGCCAGCAGCTTGGGACTAGCGGGACGACAAGAGACCCAGTACTTC. Its translation: CASSLGLAGRQETQYF.

The chain has TRBV4-1 and TRBJ2-1, with a tentative D call TRBD2 (5 bases). The V end was cut by 3 bases, the J end by 0 bases, with 9 bases between. Germline V gene data show CDR1 as MGHRA and CDR2 as YSYEKL. This CDR3 comprises 15 residues. The CDR3 loop is CASSQVANSYNEQFF. The CDR3 region has the DNA TGCGCCAGCAGCCAGGTAGCGAACTCCTACAATGAGCAGTTCTTC.

This sequence joins TRBV27 and TRBJ1-2; D remains ambiguous. Trimming stripped 4 bases from V and 8 bases from J, with 11 bases between. This CDR3 spans 12 amino acids. CDR1 is MNHEY, CDR2 SMNVEV, per germline (reference sequence). The CDR3 loop is CASSYRGGGYTF. DNA for the CDR3: TGTGCCAGCAGTTACCGAGGAGGCGGCTACACCTTC.

The CDR3 sequence: CASSAGGLGETQYF. CDR3 DNA sequence: TGTGCCAGCAGCGCAGGGGGTTTGGGAGAGACCCAGTACTTC. The chain joins TRBV6-5 to TRBJ2-5; 7 bases agree with TRBD1. The germline gives CDR1 MNHEY, CDR2 SVGAGI. Trimming removed 6 bases from V and 4 bases from J; junction bases left unmatched: 8. The CDR3 has 14 amino acids.

The CDR3 nucleotides read TGTGCCAGCAGCTTAGCGGTGGGCGGGGGGAACACAGATACGCAGTATTTT. Its translation is CASSLAVGGGNTDTQYF. This chain uses TRBV7-2 with TRBJ2-3; TRBD2 agrees at 8 bases. From germline, CDR1 is SGHTA and CDR2 FQGNSA. This CDR3 spans 17 amino acids. The ends lost 0 bases at V and 2 bases at J; junction bases unmatched: 7.

This clone was seen a handful of times. This chain uses TRBV5-1 with TRBJ2-3, with D hard to call. The CDR3 sequence is 12 residues long. V shed 3 bases and J shed 3 bases, with 5 bases lying between them. Germline CDR1 and CDR2: SGHRS and YFSETQ. The CDR3 sequence is CASSSGTDTQYF. Here the CDR3 DNA reads TGCGCCAGCAGCTCCGGGACAGATACGCAGTATTTT.

This chain links TRBV11-1 with TRBJ1-1; no definite D call. The V end was cut by 3 bases, the J end by 0 bases, with 5 bases between. The CDR3 sequence is 13 residues long. The germline CDR1 and CDR2 sequences are SGHAT and FQDESV (reference sequence). The CDR3 sequence: CASSLQLNTEAFF. In DNA, the CDR3 is TGTGCCAGCAGCTTGCAGTTGAACACTGAAGCTTTCTTT.

The gene calls are TRBV12-5 and TRBJ1-1, with no clear D. The CDR3 is made up of 15 amino acids. The V gene lost 1 base and the J gene lost 10 bases, with 19 bases spanning the gap. Looked up from germline, CDR1 is LGHNT and CDR2 is FRNRAP. CDR3 residues: CASGLAGTPPGGAFF. The CDR3 DNA follows: TGTGCTAGTGGTTTGGCCGGTACCCCACCCGGCGGAGCTTTCTTT.

In nucleotides, the CDR3 is TGTGCCAGCAGCCAAGATCATCAGGGCCATGGCTACACCTTC. The encoded protein is CASSQDHQGHGYTF. V is TRBV3-1 (or the pseudogene TRBV3-2) and J is TRBJ1-2; possibly TRBD1 for D (5 bases). The V and J ends lost 0 bases and 6 bases respectively, with 11 bases between them. The CDR3 is 14 residues long. From germline, CDR1 is LGHDT and CDR2 YNNKEL (reference sequence).

The chain links TRBV19 to TRBJ2-2, with a tentative D call TRBD1 (6 bases). This CDR3 has 17 amino acids. Trimming cost V 2 bases and J 1 base, with 14 bases left between them. The germline gives CDR1 LNHDA, CDR2 SQIVND (reference sequence). CDR3 protein: CASSIPSGQRNTGELFF. CDR3 nucleotides: TGTGCCAGTAGTATACCCTCCGGACAGAGGAACACCGGGGAGCTGTTTTTT.

V and J are TRBV5-4 and TRBJ2-2; D is possibly TRBD1 (6 bases). CDR1 is SGHNT, CDR2 YYREEE, per germline (reference sequence). The CDR3 runs 15 residues. The V end lost 2 bases, the J end lost 2 bases, and 10 bases lay between the germline ends. The CDR3 reads CASSFIRGNTGELFF. The CDR3, as DNA: TGTGCCAGCAGCTTCATCAGGGGAAACACCGGGGAGCTGTTTTTT. The full variable domain, completed using reference TRBV5-4 and TRBJ2-2, is ETGVTQSPTHLIKTRGQQVTLRCSSQSGHNTVSWYQQALGQGPQFIFQYYREEENGRGNFPPRFSGLQFPNYSSELNVNALELDDSALYLCASSFIRGNTGELFFGEGSRLTVL.

The V and J genes are TRBV9 and TRBJ1-4; tentatively, D is TRBD1 (5 bases). V was pared by 4 bases and J by 4 bases, with 17 bases between. CDR3 length: 16 residues. CDR1 and CDR2 (germline): SGDLS, YYNGEE. CDR3: CASSSRASQGNEKLFF. The CDR3 DNA reads TGTGCCAGCAGCTCCCGGGCCTCCCAGGGTAATGAAAAACTGTTTTTT.

The rearrangement links TRBV5-4 to TRBJ2-1, with D perhaps matching TRBD2 (7 bases). CDR3 size: 14 residues. Germline V gene sequence: CDR1 SGHNT, CDR2 YYREEE (reference sequence). V lost 4 bases and J lost 3, with 11 bases in between. The CDR3 here is CASSEGGSYNEQFF. DNA for the CDR3: TGTGCCAGCAGCGAGGGGGGGAGCTACAATGAGCAGTTCTTC.

The V call is TRBV11-3, the J call TRBJ1-3; 9 bases match TRBD1. V gave up 5 bases and J gave up 4 bases; unmatched junction bases: 6. The CDR3 runs to 15 residues. Germline V CDR1 and CDR2: SGHNT, YENEEA. CDR3 sequence (DNA): TGTGCCAGCAGCCGGGGGACAGGGCCCGGAAACACCATATATTTT. Residues: CASSRGTGPGNTIYF.

The chain's CDR3 is CASSFQARTYEQYF. CDR3 nucleotides: TGTGCCAGCAGCTTCCAGGCCCGGACTTACGAGCAGTACTTC. V usage is TRBV5-6 and J usage is TRBJ2-7, with a weak D call TRBD2 (5 bases). The germline CDR1 and CDR2 sequences are SGHDT and YYEEEE. With 2 bases removed from V and 4 bases from J, the gap between germline ends came to 13 bases. This CDR3 has 14 residues.

The chain employs TRBV28 and TRBJ1-2, with 8 bases identical to TRBD1. CDR3 length: 14 amino acids. With V trimmed by 3 bases and J by 4 bases, 4 bases remained unmatched. Germline CDR1 and CDR2: MDHEN and SYDVKM. The CDR3, as DNA: TGTGCCAGCAGTTTCCCAGGGGGCGGCTATGGCTACACCTTC. Translated: CASSFPGGGYGYTF.

The V call is TRBV7-2, the J call TRBJ2-7; 10 bases line up with TRBD1. The CDR3 has 15 amino acids. Unmatched junction bases numbered 8, after V lost 8 bases and J lost 1 base. Germline V gene data show CDR1 as SGHTA and CDR2 as FQGNSA. CDR3 DNA sequence: TGTGCCAGCCAAACCCGACAGGGGGCTTCCTACGAGCAGTACTTC. It yields the protein CASQTRQGASYEQYF.

This rearrangement joins TRBV6-5 to TRBJ1-2; TRBD1 matches 10 bases. Looked up from germline, CDR1 is MNHEY and CDR2 is SVGAGI. The junction had 6 bases not matched to a gene; V was cut back by 4 bases and J by 7 bases. The CDR3 is made up of 14 amino acids. DNA of the CDR3: TGTGCCAGCAGTTCCCGACAGGGGGCGCTTGGCTACACCTTC. Translated: CASSSRQGALGYTF.

The V call is TRBV7-2, the J call TRBJ2-3; D is unclear. V lost 5 bases, J lost 6 bases, and 12 bases lay in between. Looked up from germline, CDR1 is SGHTA and CDR2 is FQGNSA. The CDR3 runs to 13 residues. DNA for the CDR3: TGTGCCAGCAGCCTGCGCCCACGGGATACGCAGTATTTT. Residues: CASSLRPRDTQYF.

The J gene is TRBJ1-1, the V gene TRBV30; D is possibly TRBD1 (5 bases). V lost 3 bases and J 2 bases, leaving 16 bases between the germline ends. Germline CDR1 GTSNPN, CDR2 SVGIG (reference sequence). This CDR3 region has 15 residues. The CDR3 DNA sequence: TGTGCCTGGAGAGAGGGAGGGACCGCTAACACTGAAGCTTTCTTT. Protein sequence: CAWREGGTANTEAFF.

This clone was observed once. The V and J genes are TRBV5-1 and TRBJ2-2, with 9 bases aligning to TRBD1. V was pared by 5 bases and J by 6 bases, with 8 bases of the junction left unmatched. This CDR3 contains 15 residues. CDR1 and CDR2 from the germline V gene are SGHRS and YFSETQ. CDR3 amino acids: CASRSGTGSSGELFF. The CDR3 bases are TGCGCCAGCAGGTCCGGGACAGGGTCGTCCGGGGAGCTGTTTTTT.

This chain connects TRBV18 to TRBJ2-3; TRBD2 matches 9 bases. Unmatched junction bases numbered 16, after V lost 3 bases and J lost 6 bases. The CDR3 has 18 residues. Germline CDR1 reads KGHSH; CDR2 reads LQKENI. The CDR3 loop reads CASSPALGRGGQGDTQYF. Here the CDR3 DNA reads TGTGCCAGCTCACCCGCCTTAGGGCGGGGGGGCCAGGGGGATACGCAGTATTTT.

The chain joins TRBV20-1 to TRBJ2-1, with 9 bases lining up with TRBD2. The CDR3 has 11 residues. CDR1 is DFQATT, CDR2 SNEGSKA, per germline (reference sequence). The CDR3, as DNA: TGCCTTGTAGCGGGGGACAATGAGCAGTTCTTC. Its protein product is CLVAGDNEQFF.